These T cell receptor beta chains were read from a single sample in a study of blood T cells in healthy people across ages. From the 5' RACE reads, TCRdb called clonotypes with MiXCR, one entry per CDR3 protein. The sample records hundreds of thousands of distinct CDR3 sequences, 58% being singletons. The material sequenced was blood. These receptors were taken from a man aged 25-40 years in good health. The CDR3 runs from the conserved cysteine through the conserved F or W. Each record gives: clone size, V gene, J gene, D gene, CDR3 protein, CDR3 DNA. The D gene is left open where the match is weak. The size of a clone is reported for some rows only, either as once, few or many, or as a class for expanded clones.

once	TRBV5-1	TRBJ2-1	.	CASSLVVEGEQFF	TGCGCCAGCAGCTTGGTTGTAGAGGGTGAGCAGTTCTTC
.	TRBV5-1	TRBJ2-7	TRBD1	CASSKTGLLYEQYF	TGCGCCAGCAGCAAGACAGGGCTGCTTTACGAGCAGTACTTC
once	TRBV6-5	TRBJ2-7	TRBD2	CASSYLGGGYEQYF	TGTGCCAGCAGTTATTTGGGGGGGGGGTACGAGCAGTACTTC
few	TRBV25-1	TRBJ2-5	.	CASSDLQGGHGETQYF	TGTGCCAGCAGTGACCTACAGGGAGGGCATGGAGAGACCCAGTACTTC
.	TRBV29-1	TRBJ2-7	TRBD2	CSGSAGGEDHEQYF	TGCAGCGGCTCTGCGGGAGGGGAGGACCACGAGCAGTACTTC
.	TRBV6-2/TRBV6-3	TRBJ2-1	.	CASKTPGLDYNEQFF	TGTGCCAGCAAAACTCCGGGACTCGACTACAATGAGCAGTTCTTC
.	TRBV20-1	TRBJ2-1	.	CSARDSRTALSYNEQFF	TGCAGTGCTAGAGATTCCCGGACAGCGCTGTCCTACAATGAGCAGTTCTTC
many	TRBV29-1	TRBJ2-6	.	CSVADIGVLTF	TGCAGCGTGGCCGACATCGGCGTCCTGACTTTC
.	TRBV7-9	TRBJ1-2	.	CASSLGTGNNYGYTF	TGTGCCAGCAGCTTAGGGACTGGGAACAACTATGGCTACACCTTC
.	TRBV24-1	TRBJ2-1	.	CATSDLLEQFF	TGTGCCACCAGTGATTTACTTGAGCAGTTCTTC
.	TRBV5-1	TRBJ2-1	.	CASSIRQGSPNEQFF	TGCGCCAGCAGCATACGCCAGGGAAGTCCCAATGAGCAGTTCTTC
.	TRBV4-1	TRBJ1-5	.	CASSQRTTGRVGGNQPQHF	TGCGCCAGCAGCCAACGAACGACAGGCAGGGTGGGTGGCAATCAGCCCCAGCATTTT
few	TRBV6-2/TRBV6-3	TRBJ2-2	TRBD2	CASSPPGLASTGELFF	TGTGCCAGCAGTCCCCCGGGACTAGCGTCCACCGGGGAGCTGTTTTTT
.	TRBV30	TRBJ2-1	.	CAWSSGVEEQFF	TGTGCCTGGTCATCAGGGGTCGAAGAGCAGTTCTTC
.	TRBV20-1	TRBJ2-1	.	CSASIGGTIVFF	TGCAGTGCTAGTATCGGGGGAACAATCGTGTTCTTC
few	TRBV20-1	TRBJ2-5	TRBD2	CSATLAGIQETQYF	TGCAGTGCGACACTAGCGGGGATTCAAGAGACCCAGTACTTC
.	TRBV18	TRBJ1-2	TRBD1	CASSPDRENYGYTF	TGTGCCAGCTCACCGGACAGGGAAAACTATGGCTACACCTTC
.	TRBV20-1	TRBJ2-7	TRBD1	CSASPLGTGGYEQYF	TGCAGTGCTAGTCCCCTGGGGACAGGGGGCTACGAGCAGTACTTC
.	TRBV5-1	TRBJ2-7	.	CASSLVGDPTYNEQYF	TGCGCCAGCAGCTTGGTTGGGGACCCAACCTACAATGAGCAGTACTTC
.	TRBV7-2	TRBJ2-3	.	CASRLNSGSLGTDTQYF	TGTGCCAGCAGGCTGAATAGCGGCTCTCTCGGCACAGATACGCAGTATTTT
few	TRBV7-2	TRBJ1-6	.	CASSQPTRRPLHF	TGTGCCAGCAGCCAGCCTACAAGGCGACCCCTCCACTTT
.	TRBV4-3	TRBJ1-6	.	CASSPNSGGPYNSPLHF	TGCGCCAGCAGCCCAAACAGCGGGGGCCCCTATAATTCACCCCTCCACTTT
few	TRBV4-3	TRBJ2-5	.	CASSQGYGSQETQYF	TGCGCCAGCAGCCAAGGGTATGGCTCCCAAGAGACCCAGTACTTC
few	TRBV5-1	TRBJ2-4	.	CASSLAGGSQNIQYF	TGCGCCAGCAGCTTGGCCGGGGGATCCCAAAACATTCAGTACTTC
.	TRBV10-3	TRBJ2-3	TRBD2	CASTGTSGITDTQYF	TGTGCCTCGACCGGGACTAGCGGAATCACAGATACGCAGTATTTT
few	TRBV4-3	TRBJ2-1	.	CASSPQGGDEQFF	TGCGCCAGCAGCCCCCAGGGGGGAGATGAGCAGTTCTTC
.	TRBV12-3/TRBV12-4	TRBJ2-1	TRBD2	CASSPYRGGRYNEQFF	TGTGCCAGCAGTCCCTACCGGGGGGGAAGATACAATGAGCAGTTCTTC
.	TRBV7-2	TRBJ2-5	.	CASSLPIQVETQYF	TGTGCCAGCAGCTTGCCTATCCAGGTGGAGACCCAGTACTTC
few	TRBV29-1	TRBJ2-3	.	CSVAGATTLYTDTQYF	TGCAGCGTTGCGGGGGCCACTACGCTGTACACAGATACGCAGTATTTT
.	TRBV10-3	TRBJ2-7	.	CAIRGPTSYEQYF	TGTGCCATCAGGGGACCGACTTCCTACGAGCAGTACTTC
.	TRBV7-2	TRBJ1-5	.	CASSLVGASGRQPQHF	TGTGCCAGCAGCTTAGTAGGGGCCAGTGGTAGGCAGCCCCAGCATTTT
few	TRBV7-2	TRBJ2-1	TRBD2	CASSPRSFGLADYDEQFF	TGTGCCAGCAGCCCAAGATCATTTGGACTAGCGGACTACGATGAGCAGTTCTTC
.	TRBV4-3	TRBJ1-2	.	CASSQDLDSFYGYTF	TGCGCCAGCAGCCAAGATTTGGACAGCTTCTATGGCTACACCTTC
.	TRBV28	TRBJ2-7	TRBD1	CASSFGGQGRGEQYF	TGTGCCAGCAGTTTTGGGGGACAGGGTAGGGGCGAGCAGTACTTC
.	TRBV2	TRBJ2-7	.	CASSSDRLGFYEQYF	TGTGCCAGCAGTTCCGACAGGTTGGGGTTCTACGAGCAGTACTTC
few	TRBV9	TRBJ2-1	.	CASSVGGAVSSYNEQFF	TGTGCCAGCAGCGTAGGGGGGGCGGTCAGCTCCTACAATGAGCAGTTCTTC
.	TRBV5-1	TRBJ1-2	.	CASTTQGLYGYTF	TGCGCCAGCACAACCCAGGGTCTCTATGGCTACACCTTC
.	TRBV11-2	TRBJ1-4	.	CASRERGSLVEKLFF	TGTGCCAGCAGGGAACGAGGGAGCCTCGTGGAAAAACTGTTTTTT
.	TRBV3-1	TRBJ1-5	TRBD1	CASSQGLGQGYNQPQHF	TGTGCCAGCAGCCAAGGGTTGGGACAGGGCTACAATCAGCCCCAGCATTTT